This entry lists 27 T cell receptor beta chains sequenced from one sample in a study of OX40 agonist ivuxolimab in advanced cancers. Libraries were prepared by immunoSEQ multiplex PCR; TCRdb keeps only in-frame clonotypes and omits some of them. The sample carries tens of thousands of clones, roughly nine tenths recorded once. The sample was CD4+ or CD8+ T cells sorted from blood, taken in a trial of the OX40 agonist ivuxolimab. The receptors derive from an adult with an advanced solid tumor such as melanoma, head and neck, liver or kidney cancer.

The chain's CDR3 is CAIQAGFTGELFF. The CDR3 bases are TGTGCCATCCAAGCGGGGTTTACCGGGGAGCTGTTTTTT. This chain connects TRBV10-3 to TRBJ2-2; 7 bases match TRBD2. There are 13 residues in the CDR3. The V gene's germline CDR1 is ENHRY and CDR2 SYGVKD. V lost 8 bases, J lost 5 bases, and 5 bases stayed unmatched.

The chain couples TRBV27 to TRBJ1-2, with 8 bases matching TRBD1. The CDR3 totals 14 residues. The V gene's germline CDR1 is MNHEY and CDR2 SMNVEV (reference sequence). Losses at the gene ends were 3 bases for V and 8 bases for J; bases not matched to a gene: 8. CDR3 DNA: TGTGCCAGCAGTTTCACGGACAGGGCCAACGGCTACACCTTC. Translating it yields CASSFTDRANGYTF.

This clone was recorded only once. The V gene is TRBV4-1, the J gene TRBJ2-7, with 10 bases matching TRBD2. The CDR3 has 16 amino acids. V was pared by 0 bases and J by 3 bases, with 5 bases of the junction left unmatched. Germline CDR1 and CDR2: MGHRA and YSYEKL. The CDR3 coding sequence is TGCGCCAGCAGCCAAGATGCCAGCGGGGGGGGCTACGAGCAGTACTTC. The encoded protein is CASSQDASGGGYEQYF.

This clone was observed a handful of times. This chain connects TRBV18 to TRBJ2-1, with TRBD1 as a possible D gene (5 bases). The V gene's germline CDR1 is KGHSH and CDR2 LQKENI. Deletions cut 0 bases from V and 3 bases from J, with 9 bases between. The CDR3 runs to 15 residues. The CDR3: CASSPPDNFYNEQFF. CDR3 DNA sequence: TGTGCCAGCTCACCACCGGACAATTTCTACAATGAGCAGTTCTTC.

J is TRBJ2-1 and V is TRBV5-1; D is possibly TRBD1 (5 bases). V dropped 1 base and J dropped 5 bases, with 7 bases sitting between them. This CDR3 is 13 amino acids long. Germline values: CDR1 SGHRS, CDR2 YFSETQ. In nucleotides, the CDR3 is TGCGCCAGCAGCTTGTACAGGCACAATGAGCAGTTCTTC. Protein: CASSLYRHNEQFF.

This clone has a handful of counts. CDR3 DNA: TGTGCCAGCAGCCAAGCCCCCCGGGCAGGGATCCACGAGCAGTACTTC. Protein sequence: CASSQAPRAGIHEQYF. The genes are TRBV14 and TRBJ2-7; possibly TRBD1 for D (5 bases). The CDR3 has 16 amino acids. Germline CDR1 reads SGHDN; CDR2 reads FVKESK. V was trimmed by 1 base and J by 5 bases, leaving 18 bases between them.

This chain joins TRBV6-1 and TRBJ2-7; TRBD1 matches 8 bases. Per germline, CDR1 MNHNS and CDR2 SASEGT. J was trimmed by 3 bases and V by 6 bases; bases with no gene match: 10. This CDR3 region has 15 residues. The CDR3 coding sequence is TGTGCCAGCAGGTCAGTCGGGACAGGTAGCTACGAGCAGTACTTC. Amino acids: CASRSVGTGSYEQYF.

The chain joins TRBV5-1 to TRBJ2-4, with 7 bases identical to TRBD1. CDR3 length: 16 residues. Germline CDR1 is SGHRS and CDR2 is YFSETQ. J gave up 6 bases and V 3 bases, and 12 bases lay outside the gene matches. For the CDR3, the DNA is TGCGCCAGCAGCTCGATTTCACAGGGGCAAGGAAACATTCAGTACTTC. Amino acids: CASSSISQGQGNIQYF. The full variable domain, in which reference TRBV5-1 and TRBJ2-4 provide the parts outside the CDR3, is KAGVTQTPRYLIKTRGQQVTLSCSPISGHRSVSWYQQTPGQGLQFLFEYFSETQRNKGNFPGRFSGRQFSNSRSEMNVSTLELGDSALYLCASSSISQGQGNIQYFGAGTRLSVL.

This sequence joins TRBV19 and TRBJ2-5; 7 nucleotides align to TRBD1. Germline lookup yields CDR1 LNHDA and CDR2 SQIVND (reference sequence). The CDR3 is 14 amino acids. V gave up 5 bases and J gave up 5 bases; unmatched junction bases: 8. CDR3 loop: CASSVDRVEETQYF. In nucleotides, the CDR3 is TGTGCCAGTAGTGTTGACAGGGTGGAGGAGACCCAGTACTTC.

The gene calls are TRBV6-5 and TRBJ1-1; D remains ambiguous. The CDR3 has 15 residues. Germline assignment: CDR1 MNHEY and CDR2 SVGAGI. Trimming left V 6 bases short and J 3 bases short, with 17 bases between. For the CDR3, the DNA is TGTGCCAGCAGCCCCCCCCGACGTTGGTACACTGAAGCTTTCTTT. It translates to CASSPPRRWYTEAFF.

This chain links TRBV9 with TRBJ2-7; TRBD2 matches at 7 bases. With V trimmed by 4 bases and J by 4 bases, 8 bases remained unmatched. Germline lookup yields CDR1 SGDLS and CDR2 YYNGEE. CDR3 size: 14 residues. For the CDR3, the DNA is TGTGCCAGCAGCCCAACGGGGCGGGGGTACGAGCAGTACTTC. It translates to CASSPTGRGYEQYF.

This chain joins TRBV27 and TRBJ2-7; TRBD1 is a possible D gene (6 bases). Trimming stripped 6 bases from V and 3 bases from J, with 18 bases between. Looked up from germline, CDR1 is MNHEY and CDR2 is SMNVEV (reference sequence). CDR3 length equals 15 residues. CDR3 coding DNA: TGTGCCAGCAGAACTTACAGGGTCCGCGGCTACGAGCAGTACTTC. Its protein product is CASRTYRVRGYEQYF.

The rearrangement joins TRBV15 to TRBJ1-2; D unclear. In germline, CDR1 is LNHNV, CDR2 YYDKDF (reference sequence). The CDR3 length is 15 residues. Trimming pared 2 bases from V and 0 bases from J, leaving 10 bases between. CDR3 coding DNA: TGTGCCACCAGCAGACGGACGTCGGCTAACTATGGCTACACCTTC. Its protein is CATSRRTSANYGYTF.

The CDR3 coding sequence is TGTGCCAGCAGTTTCCCCCAACGGGGATATGGCTACACCTTC. It translates to CASSFPQRGYGYTF. The chain has TRBV28 and TRBJ1-2; D remains ambiguous. V lost 3 bases, J lost 5 bases, and 13 bases lay in between. Looked up from germline, CDR1 is MDHEN and CDR2 is SYDVKM. This CDR3 has 14 amino acids.

V usage is TRBV29-1 and J usage is TRBJ2-2, with D perhaps matching TRBD1 or TRBD2 (5 bases each). The CDR3 runs to 11 residues. Germline V gives CDR1 SQVTM, CDR2 ANQGSEA. V lost 7 bases to trimming and J lost 5 bases, with 8 bases between them. The CDR3 loop is CSGGRTGELFF. The CDR3 bases are TGCAGCGGGGGGAGAACCGGGGAGCTGTTTTTT.

This chain connects TRBV7-6 to TRBJ1-1, with D maybe TRBD1 (5 bases). Germline CDR1 SGHVS, CDR2 FNYEAQ. Trimming removed 8 bases at V and 5 bases at J, with 15 bases between. The CDR3 covers 13 residues. This chain's CDR3 is CASGRGPGTEAFF. CDR3 DNA sequence: TGTGCCAGCGGCCGGGGCCCGGGGACTGAAGCTTTCTTT.

This clone was found once. This chain links TRBV7-9 with TRBJ2-3; 10 bases are shared with TRBD2. Germline V gene lookup returns CDR1 SEHNR and CDR2 FQNEAQ (reference sequence). Trimming at V came to 7 bases and at J to 0 bases, leaving 13 bases not matched to a gene. There are 18 residues in the CDR3. CDR3 DNA: TGTGCCAGCACCGGGGGGCTAGCGGGGGACCCTAGCACAGATACGCAGTATTTT. Residues: CASTGGLAGDPSTDTQYF.

This chain connects TRBV7-2 to TRBJ2-3; 13 bases match TRBD2. From germline, CDR1 is SGHTA and CDR2 FQGNSA. There are 17 residues in the CDR3. V gave up 2 bases and J gave up 6 bases; unmatched junction bases: 8. CDR3 sequence: CASSLLGLAGVGDTQYF. The CDR3 DNA reads as TGTGCCAGCAGCTTACTCGGACTAGCGGGAGTCGGGGATACGCAGTATTTT.

This CDR3 reads CASSVRTATYNSPLHF. CDR3 nucleotides: TGCGCCAGCAGCGTTAGGACGGCTACCTATAATTCACCCCTCCACTTT. The chain combines TRBV5-1 with TRBJ1-6, with no clear D. This CDR3 is 16 amino acids long. Germline-derived CDR1 and CDR2 are SGHRS and YFSETQ. Between the trimmed V and J ends, which lost 4 bases and 2 bases, there was a span of 13 bases.

DNA for the CDR3: TGTGCCAGCAGCTTGTCGTGGACAGGGGCCTACGAGCAGTACTTC. Protein product: CASSLSWTGAYEQYF. This sequence joins TRBV7-2 and TRBJ2-7; 9 bases are a match to TRBD1. V was clipped by 3 bases and J by 2 bases; unmatched bases: 5. Germline V gene data show CDR1 as SGHTA and CDR2 as FQGNSA. This CDR3 is 15 amino acids long. The full variable domain, its missing parts supplied by reference TRBV7-2 and TRBJ2-7, is GAGVSQSPSNKVTEKGKDVELRCDPISGHTALYWYRQSLGQGLEFLIYFQGNSAPDKSGLPSDRFSAERTGGSVSTLTIQRTQQEDSAVYLCASSLSWTGAYEQYFGPGTRLTVT.

The CDR3 protein is CASSLPGSNQWYF. In DNA, the CDR3 is TGTGCCAGCAGCTTACCCGGGAGCAATCAATGGTATTTT. The genes are TRBV5-6 and TRBJ2-3, with D possibly being TRBD2 (6 bases). Germline CDR1 reads SGHDT; CDR2 reads YYEEEE. This CDR3 is 13 amino acids long. V dropped 2 bases and J dropped 14 bases, with 18 bases sitting between them.

The genes are TRBV5-6 and TRBJ1-4; TRBD1 might be the D (5 bases). This CDR3 contains 15 residues. V was cut by 2 bases and J by 7 bases, with 15 bases left in between. In germline, CDR1 is SGHDT, CDR2 YYEEEE. The CDR3 sequence is CASSLRGGASEKLFF. The CDR3 coding sequence is TGTGCCAGCAGCTTAAGGGGCGGTGCTAGTGAAAAACTGTTTTTT.

V usage is TRBV15 and J usage is TRBJ2-7; D remains ambiguous. The CDR3 has 15 residues. CDR1 LNHNV and CDR2 YYDKDF come from the germline V gene (reference sequence). The V end was cut by 0 bases, the J end by 2 bases, with 11 bases between. The DNA of the CDR3 is TGTGCCACCAGCAGAGATCTAGTTTTCCCCTACGAGCAGTACTTC. As protein: CATSRDLVFPYEQYF.

This rearrangement joins TRBV28 to TRBJ1-1; D is unclear. In germline, CDR1 is MDHEN, CDR2 SYDVKM. V lost 4 bases, J lost 5 bases, and 11 bases lay in between. This CDR3 region has 13 residues. CDR3 region: CASSSPWNTEAFF. The CDR3 bases are TGTGCCAGCAGTTCCCCCTGGAATACTGAAGCTTTCTTT.

This clone has only one observation. This chain connects TRBV5-5 to TRBJ1-1; TRBD1 aligns across 7 bases. With V trimmed by 4 bases and J by 0 bases, 3 bases remained unmatched. Germline CDR1 is SGHKS and CDR2 is YYEKEE (reference sequence). The CDR3 has 14 amino acids. CDR3 amino acids: CASSGDSLNTEAFF. The CDR3 DNA reads as TGTGCCAGCAGCGGGGACAGTCTGAACACTGAAGCTTTCTTT.

The rearrangement links TRBV28 to TRBJ1-1; tentative D call: TRBD1 (5 bases). The CDR3 runs to 17 residues. Germline CDR1 is MDHEN and CDR2 is SYDVKM. V lost 10 bases, J lost 6 bases, and 30 bases lay in between. The chain's CDR3 is CATNRLPGLTWVPEAFF. CDR3 sequence (DNA): TGTGCCACCAACAGGCTACCGGGTCTAACATGGGTCCCTGAAGCTTTCTTT.

The chain combines TRBV5-1 with TRBJ2-3; 13 bases map to TRBD2. The V segment lost 4 bases and the J segment 4 bases; nucleotides outside the gene matches: 6. The CDR3 covers 16 residues. Germline V gene sequence: CDR1 SGHRS, CDR2 YFSETQ. Here the CDR3 DNA reads TGCGCCAGCAGCCAAGGGACTAGCGGGATCGCAGATACGCAGTATTTT. Protein product: CASSQGTSGIADTQYF.